One sample yielded the 3 T cell receptor beta chains listed below, sequenced in a study of T-cell memory formation after mild COVID-19. TCRdb redid the calling of the 5' RACE reads with MiXCR, one entry per CDR3 protein. Seen here are about 310,000 distinct CDR3 sequences, approximately 19% observed once, and the top ten hold roughly 21%. Source material: PBMCs or a T cell subset sorted from them (not recorded which). The receptors derive from a man aged 18 to 29 who had mild COVID-19 (a few samples of this study predate the infection). Cell type and time point are not known.

The chain joins TRBV7-8 to TRBJ2-5; D is unresolved. The V and J ends lost 4 bases and 1 base respectively, with 13 bases between them. Per the germline V gene, CDR1 is SGHVS and CDR2 is FQNEAQ. The CDR3 consists of 15 residues. The CDR3: CASSSRRIAQETQYF. The CDR3 region has the DNA TGTGCCAGCAGCTCCCGGCGGATAGCCCAAGAGACCCAGTACTTC. Full variable domain (rest looked up from reference TRBV7-8 and TRBJ2-5): GAGVSQSPRYKVAKRGQDVALRCDPISGHVSLFWYQQALGQGPEFLTYFQNEAQLDKSGLPSDRFFAERPEGSVSTLKIQRTQQEDSAVYLCASSSRRIAQETQYFGPGTRLLVL.

This clonotype came up a few times. The chain links TRBV6-6 to TRBJ1-5, with 8 bases that match TRBD1. Germline values: CDR1 MNHNY, CDR2 SVGAGI (reference sequence). The CDR3 sequence is 16 residues long. V was pared by 5 bases and J by 3 bases, with 9 bases of the junction left unmatched. The CDR3: CASSRRGDRLNQPQHF. The CDR3 DNA follows: TGTGCCAGCAGTCGCCGGGGGGACAGGCTCAATCAGCCCCAGCATTTT.

V is TRBV4-1 and J is TRBJ1-5; 11 bases match TRBD1. Germline CDR1 MGHRA, CDR2 YSYEKL. CDR3 length: 16 residues. J was trimmed by 10 bases and V by 1 base; bases with no gene match: 9. CDR3 amino acids: CASSQATGQGGHPQHF. The CDR3 DNA is TGCGCCAGCAGCCAAGCGACGGGACAGGGGGGTCATCCCCAGCATTTT.